This TCR beta chain was recorded in a study of control samples from healthy donors and cancer patients. Germline CDR1 is GTSNPN and CDR2 is SVGIG (reference sequence). V dropped 4 bases and J dropped 8 bases, with 6 bases sitting between them. CDR3 length: 10 residues. In its sample, this clone was seen once. TCRdb's table, derived via immunoSEQ multiplex PCR, lists solely in-frame clones and lacks some. Here the sample spans about 110,000 clones, 90% being singletons. The receptor was derived from a human donor in good health. The donor label of this sample is uncertain. Sequences were obtained from blood. V and J are TRBV30 and TRBJ2-1; D call uncertain. This CDR3 reads CAWIGYEQFF. The CDR3 DNA follows: TGTGCCTGGATTGGTTATGAGCAGTTCTTC.